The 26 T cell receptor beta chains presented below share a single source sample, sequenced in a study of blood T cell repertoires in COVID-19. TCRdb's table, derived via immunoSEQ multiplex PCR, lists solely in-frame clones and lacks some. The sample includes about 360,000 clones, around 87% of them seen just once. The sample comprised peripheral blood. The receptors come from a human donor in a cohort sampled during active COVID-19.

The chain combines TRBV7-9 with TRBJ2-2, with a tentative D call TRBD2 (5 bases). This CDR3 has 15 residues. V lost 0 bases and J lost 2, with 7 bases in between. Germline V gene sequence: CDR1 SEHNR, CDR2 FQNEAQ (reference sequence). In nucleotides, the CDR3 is TGTGCCAGCAGCTTAGCCAGCGGAAACACCGGGGAGCTGTTTTTT. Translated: CASSLASGNTGELFF.

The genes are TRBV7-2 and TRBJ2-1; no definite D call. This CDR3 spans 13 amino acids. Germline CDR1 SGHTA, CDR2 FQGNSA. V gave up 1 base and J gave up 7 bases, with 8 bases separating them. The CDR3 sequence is CASSLVAGNEQFF. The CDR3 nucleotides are TGTGCCAGCAGCTTAGTTGCAGGTAATGAGCAGTTCTTC.

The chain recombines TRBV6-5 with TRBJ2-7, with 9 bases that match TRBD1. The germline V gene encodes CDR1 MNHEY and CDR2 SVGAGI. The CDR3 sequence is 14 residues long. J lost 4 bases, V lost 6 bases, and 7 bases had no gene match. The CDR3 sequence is CASSKDRGGYEQYF. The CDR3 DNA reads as TGTGCCAGCAGCAAGGACAGGGGTGGGTACGAGCAGTACTTC.

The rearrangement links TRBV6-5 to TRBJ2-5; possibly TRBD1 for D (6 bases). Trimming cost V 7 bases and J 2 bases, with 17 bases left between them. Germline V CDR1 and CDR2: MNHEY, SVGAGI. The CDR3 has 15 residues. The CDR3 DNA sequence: TGTGCCAGCACCTCCCTGACAGGTACTCAAGAGACCCAGTACTTC. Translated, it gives CASTSLTGTQETQYF.

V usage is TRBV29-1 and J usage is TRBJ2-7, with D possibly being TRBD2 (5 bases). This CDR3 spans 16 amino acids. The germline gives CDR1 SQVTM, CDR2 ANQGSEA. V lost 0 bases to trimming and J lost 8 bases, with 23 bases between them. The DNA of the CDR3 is TGCAGCGTTGAAGATCCCGCGGGCCCCGGAAGGTCCAAGCAGTACTTC. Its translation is CSVEDPAGPGRSKQYF.

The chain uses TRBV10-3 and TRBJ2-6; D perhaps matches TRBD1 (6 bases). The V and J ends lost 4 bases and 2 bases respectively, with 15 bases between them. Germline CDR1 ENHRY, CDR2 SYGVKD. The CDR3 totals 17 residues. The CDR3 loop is CAISAPRTGTGANVLTF. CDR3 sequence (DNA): TGTGCCATCAGTGCGCCCCGTACAGGGACTGGGGCCAACGTCCTGACTTTC.

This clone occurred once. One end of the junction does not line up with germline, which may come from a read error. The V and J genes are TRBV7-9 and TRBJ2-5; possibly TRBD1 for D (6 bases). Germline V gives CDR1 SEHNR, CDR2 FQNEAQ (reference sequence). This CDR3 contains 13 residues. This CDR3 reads CASSFQSPGDTDF. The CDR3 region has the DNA TGTGCCAGCAGCTTCCAAAGTCCAGGGGATACCGACTTC.

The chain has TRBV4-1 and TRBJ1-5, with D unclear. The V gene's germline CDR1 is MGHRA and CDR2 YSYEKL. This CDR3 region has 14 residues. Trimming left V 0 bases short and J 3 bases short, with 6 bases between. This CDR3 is CASSQDRNNQPQHF. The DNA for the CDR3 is TGCGCCAGCAGCCAAGATAGAAACAATCAGCCCCAGCATTTT.

CDR3 DNA sequence: TGTGCCTGGGGACTGGGGAGCTCTGGAAACACCATATATTTT. It yields the protein CAWGLGSSGNTIYF. The J gene is TRBJ1-3, the V gene TRBV30, with D hard to call. Per the germline V gene, CDR1 is GTSNPN and CDR2 is SVGIG (reference sequence). V lost 5 bases and J lost 0, with 11 bases in between. The CDR3 totals 14 residues.

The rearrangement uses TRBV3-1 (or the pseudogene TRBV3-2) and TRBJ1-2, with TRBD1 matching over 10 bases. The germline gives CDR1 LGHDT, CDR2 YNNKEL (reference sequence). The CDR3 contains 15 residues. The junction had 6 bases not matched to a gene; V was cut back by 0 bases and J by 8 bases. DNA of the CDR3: TGTGCCAGCAGCCAAGATTTGACAGGGGGCGCCGGCTACACCTTC. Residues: CASSQDLTGGAGYTF.

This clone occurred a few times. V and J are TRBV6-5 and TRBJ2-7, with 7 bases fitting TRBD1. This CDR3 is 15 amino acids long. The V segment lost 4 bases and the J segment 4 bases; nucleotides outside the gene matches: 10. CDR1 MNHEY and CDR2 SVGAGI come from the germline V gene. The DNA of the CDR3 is TGTGCCAGCAGTTCCCCTCGACAGGGCTGGTACGAGCAGTACTTC. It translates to CASSSPRQGWYEQYF.

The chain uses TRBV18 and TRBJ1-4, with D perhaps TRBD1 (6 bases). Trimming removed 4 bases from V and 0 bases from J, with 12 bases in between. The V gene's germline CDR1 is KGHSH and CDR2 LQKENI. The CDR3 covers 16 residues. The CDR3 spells CASSLGTPATNEKLFF. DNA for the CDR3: TGTGCCAGCTCACTCGGGACACCTGCAACTAATGAAAAACTGTTTTTT.

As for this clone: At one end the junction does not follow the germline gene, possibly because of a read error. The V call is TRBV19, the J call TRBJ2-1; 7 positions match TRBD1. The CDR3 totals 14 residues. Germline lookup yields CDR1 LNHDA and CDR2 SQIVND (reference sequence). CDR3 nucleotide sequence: TGTGCCAGTAGTGGAATCCAGGGGGACAACGAGCAGTTCTTC. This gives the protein CASSGIQGDNEQFF.

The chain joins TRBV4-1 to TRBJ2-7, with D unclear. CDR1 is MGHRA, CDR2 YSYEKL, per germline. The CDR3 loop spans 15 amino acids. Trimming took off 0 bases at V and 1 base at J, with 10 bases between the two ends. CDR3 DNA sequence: TGCGCCAGCAGCCAAGAATTCGCAGATTCCTACGAGCAGTACTTC. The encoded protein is CASSQEFADSYEQYF.

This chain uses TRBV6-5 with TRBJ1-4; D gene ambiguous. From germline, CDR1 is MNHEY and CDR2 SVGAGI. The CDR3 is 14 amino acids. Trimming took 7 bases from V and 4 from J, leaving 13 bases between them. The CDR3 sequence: CASTPRSFNEKLFF. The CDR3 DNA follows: TGTGCCAGCACCCCACGCAGTTTTAATGAAAAACTGTTTTTT.

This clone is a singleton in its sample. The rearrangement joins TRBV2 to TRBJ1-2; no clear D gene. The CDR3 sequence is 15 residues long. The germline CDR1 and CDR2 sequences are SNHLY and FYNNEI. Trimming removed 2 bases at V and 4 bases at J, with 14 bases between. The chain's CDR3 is CASSELFIAAYGYTF. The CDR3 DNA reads TGTGCCAGCAGTGAACTATTTATAGCGGCCTATGGCTACACCTTC.

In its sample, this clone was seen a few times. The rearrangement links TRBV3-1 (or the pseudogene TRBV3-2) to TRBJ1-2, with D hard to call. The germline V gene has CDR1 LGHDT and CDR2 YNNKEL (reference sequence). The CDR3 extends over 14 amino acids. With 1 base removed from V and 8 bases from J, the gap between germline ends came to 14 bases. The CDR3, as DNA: TGTGCCAGCAGCCAAGTCACCCAGACTCAAGGCTACACCTTC. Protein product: CASSQVTQTQGYTF.

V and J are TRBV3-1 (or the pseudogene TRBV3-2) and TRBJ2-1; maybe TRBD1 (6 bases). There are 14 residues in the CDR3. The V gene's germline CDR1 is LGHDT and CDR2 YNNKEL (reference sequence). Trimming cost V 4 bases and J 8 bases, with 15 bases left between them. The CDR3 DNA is TGTGCCAGCAGCCCATACCAGGGGACGGATGAGCAGTTCTTC. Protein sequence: CASSPYQGTDEQFF.

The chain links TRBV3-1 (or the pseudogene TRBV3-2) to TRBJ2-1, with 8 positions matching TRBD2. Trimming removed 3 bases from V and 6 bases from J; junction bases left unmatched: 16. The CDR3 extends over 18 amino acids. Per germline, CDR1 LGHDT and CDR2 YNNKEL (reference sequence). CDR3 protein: CASSQEKYSGKDPNEQFF. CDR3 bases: TGTGCCAGCAGCCAGGAAAAATATAGCGGGAAGGATCCCAATGAGCAGTTCTTC.

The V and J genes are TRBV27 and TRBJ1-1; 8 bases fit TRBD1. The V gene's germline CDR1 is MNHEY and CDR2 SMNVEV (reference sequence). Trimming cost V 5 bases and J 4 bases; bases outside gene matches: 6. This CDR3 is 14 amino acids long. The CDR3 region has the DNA TGTGCCAGCAGTGGACGACAGGGGCGCACTGAAGCTTTCTTT. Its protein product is CASSGRQGRTEAFF.

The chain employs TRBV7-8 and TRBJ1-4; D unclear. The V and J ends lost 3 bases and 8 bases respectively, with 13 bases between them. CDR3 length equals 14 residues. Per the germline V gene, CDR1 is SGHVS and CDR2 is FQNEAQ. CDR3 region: CASSFSRGAEKLFF. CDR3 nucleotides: TGTGCCAGCAGCTTCAGTCGGGGTGCAGAAAAACTGTTTTTT. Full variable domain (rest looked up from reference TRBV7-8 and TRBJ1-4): GAGVSQSPRYKVAKRGQDVALRCDPISGHVSLFWYQQALGQGPEFLTYFQNEAQLDKSGLPSDRFFAERPEGSVSTLKIQRTQQEDSAVYLCASSFSRGAEKLFFGSGTQLSVL.

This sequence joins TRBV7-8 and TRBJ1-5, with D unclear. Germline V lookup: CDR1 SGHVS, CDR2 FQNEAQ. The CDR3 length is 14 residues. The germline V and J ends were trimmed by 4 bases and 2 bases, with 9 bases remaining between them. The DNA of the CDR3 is TGTGCCAGCAGCTCCGGACTGCGCAATCAGCCCCAGCATTTT. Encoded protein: CASSSGLRNQPQHF.

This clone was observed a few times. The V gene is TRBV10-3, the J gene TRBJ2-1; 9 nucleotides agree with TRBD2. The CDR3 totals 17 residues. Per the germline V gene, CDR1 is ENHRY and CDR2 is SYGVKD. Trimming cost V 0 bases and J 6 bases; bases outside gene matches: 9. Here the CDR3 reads CAISESTRGLAGNEQFF. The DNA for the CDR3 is TGTGCCATCAGTGAGTCCACCAGGGGACTAGCCGGCAATGAGCAGTTCTTC.

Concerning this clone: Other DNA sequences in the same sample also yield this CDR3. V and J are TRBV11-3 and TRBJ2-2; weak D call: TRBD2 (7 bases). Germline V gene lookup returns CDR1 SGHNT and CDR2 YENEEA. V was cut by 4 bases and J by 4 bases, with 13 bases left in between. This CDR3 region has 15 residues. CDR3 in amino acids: CASSSTGGGTGELFF. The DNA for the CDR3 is TGTGCCAGCAGCTCAACGGGGGGCGGCACCGGGGAGCTGTTTTTT.

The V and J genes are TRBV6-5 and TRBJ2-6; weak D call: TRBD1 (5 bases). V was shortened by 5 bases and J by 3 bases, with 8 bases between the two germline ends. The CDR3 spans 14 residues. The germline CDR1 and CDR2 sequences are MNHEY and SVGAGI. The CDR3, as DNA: TGTGCCAGCAGTCCAGGGTTTGGGGCCAACGTCCTGACTTTC. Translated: CASSPGFGANVLTF.

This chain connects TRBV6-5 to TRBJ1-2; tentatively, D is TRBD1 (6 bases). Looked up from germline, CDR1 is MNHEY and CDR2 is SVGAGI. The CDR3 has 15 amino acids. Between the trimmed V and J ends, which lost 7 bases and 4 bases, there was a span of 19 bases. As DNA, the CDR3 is TGTGCCAGCATCACAACCCCGGACAGCCCCTATGGCTACACCTTC. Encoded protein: CASITTPDSPYGYTF.